This entry lists 11 T cell receptor beta chains sequenced from one sample in a study of OX40 agonist ivuxolimab in advanced cancers. The table came from immunoSEQ multiplex PCR; TCRdb's copy has only in-frame clones and leaves some out. The table lists 7,000 to 8,000 clones, 75% to 85% of them singletons. The starting material was CD4+ or CD8+ T cells sorted from blood, obtained in a trial of the OX40 agonist ivuxolimab. The receptors derive from an adult with an advanced solid tumor such as melanoma, head and neck, liver or kidney cancer.

This chain connects TRBV5-6 to TRBJ1-2, with D perhaps TRBD1 (5 bases). Germline V gene sequence: CDR1 SGHDT, CDR2 YYEEEE. There are 12 residues in the CDR3. Trimming left V 1 base short and J 4 bases short, with 5 bases between. CDR3 loop: CASSLQGYGYTF. The CDR3 DNA reads as TGTGCCAGCAGCTTGCAGGGCTATGGCTACACCTTC.

V and J are TRBV29-1 and TRBJ2-7, with D hard to call. Germline V gene sequence: CDR1 SQVTM, CDR2 ANQGSEA. The CDR3 is 11 residues long. V gave up 2 bases and J gave up 7 bases, with 9 bases separating them. The CDR3 loop is CSVETFGEQYF. Here the CDR3 DNA reads TGCAGCGTTGAAACGTTCGGGGAGCAGTACTTC.

The J gene is TRBJ2-7, the V gene TRBV7-8; D perhaps matches TRBD2 (5 bases). The CDR3 length is 19 residues. The ends were cut back, 0 bases at V and 1 base at J, with 22 bases in the middle. The germline gives CDR1 SGHVS, CDR2 FQNEAQ. The CDR3 reads CASSLALNDAARGSYEQYF. The CDR3 nucleotides read TGTGCCAGCAGCTTAGCCCTCAACGACGCGGCAAGAGGGTCCTACGAGCAGTACTTC. Based on the CDR3 plus reference TRBV7-8 and TRBJ2-7, the full variable domain is GAGVSQSPRYKVAKRGQDVALRCDPISGHVSLFWYQQALGQGPEFLTYFQNEAQLDKSGLPSDRFFAERPEGSVSTLKIQRTQQEDSAVYLCASSLALNDAARGSYEQYFGPGTRLTVT.

This clone was counted only a few times. The chain employs TRBV7-9 and TRBJ2-1; 8 bases map to TRBD2. CDR1 is SEHNR and CDR2 is FQNEAQ in the germline V gene (reference sequence). The junction had 10 bases not matched to a gene; V was cut back by 4 bases and J by 5 bases. CDR3 length: 16 amino acids. CDR3 sequence: CASSSTGTRSNNEQFF. CDR3 coding DNA: TGTGCCAGCAGCTCTACCGGGACTAGAAGTAACAATGAGCAGTTCTTC.

This chain uses TRBV7-3 with TRBJ2-1; D may be TRBD1 (6 bases). This CDR3 is 15 amino acids long. The ends were cut back, 0 bases at V and 0 bases at J, with 6 bases in the middle. Per germline, CDR1 SGHTA and CDR2 FQGTGA. CDR3 sequence reads: CASSLTDSSYNEQFF. The CDR3 DNA sequence: TGTGCCAGCAGCTTAACGGACAGCTCCTACAATGAGCAGTTCTTC.

This chain links TRBV19 with TRBJ2-3, with TRBD2 matching over 7 bases. The CDR3 contains 16 residues. Germline V lookup: CDR1 LNHDA, CDR2 SQIVND (reference sequence). V shed 6 bases, J shed 2 bases, and the junction held 11 bases outside the gene matches. This chain's CDR3 is CASRAGDYINTDTQYF. The CDR3 DNA is TGTGCCAGTAGAGCCGGGGACTATATAAACACAGATACGCAGTATTTT.

The chain employs TRBV9 and TRBJ2-2; D is ambiguous. Between the trimmed V and J ends, which lost 0 bases and 5 bases, there was a span of 11 bases. Looked up from germline, CDR1 is SGDLS and CDR2 is YYNGEE. This CDR3 is built from 15 residues. Written as DNA, the CDR3 is TGTGCCAGCAGCGTAGGGGGTGGTTCAACCGGGGAGCTGTTTTTT. Translated: CASSVGGGSTGELFF.

The V and J genes are TRBV5-6 and TRBJ2-2; D gene unclear. The germline V and J ends were trimmed by 2 bases and 6 bases, with 8 bases remaining between them. The V gene's germline CDR1 is SGHDT and CDR2 YYEEEE. This CDR3 comprises 13 residues. In nucleotides, the CDR3 is TGTGCCAGCAGCTTACGGTTCTCCGGGGAGCTGTTTTTT. This codes for CASSLRFSGELFF.

This clone came up once. The chain uses TRBV18 and TRBJ2-3; a possible D gene is TRBD2 (6 bases). Germline V gene data show CDR1 as KGHSH and CDR2 as LQKENI. Trimming cost V 3 bases and J 2 bases, with 15 bases left between them. The CDR3 is made up of 16 amino acids. The CDR3 reads CASSPVLRDPTDTQYF. The CDR3 DNA reads as TGTGCCAGCTCACCGGTGTTGCGGGACCCCACAGATACGCAGTATTTT.

The chain joins TRBV28 to TRBJ2-4, with TRBD1 matching 7 bases. V trimming: 2 bases; J trimming: 2 bases; junction bases outside the gene matches: 6. The CDR3 length is 16 residues. The germline CDR1 and CDR2 sequences are MDHEN and SYDVKM. CDR3 residues: CASSLEGALTKNIQYF. The CDR3 bases are TGTGCCAGCAGTTTAGAGGGGGCTTTGACCAAAAACATTCAGTACTTC. The complete variable domain, with remaining parts taken from reference TRBV28 and TRBJ2-4, reads DVKVTQSSRYLVKRTGEKVFLECVQDMDHENMFWYRQDPGLGLRLIYFSYDVKMKEKGDIPEGYSVSREKKERFSLILESASTNQTSMYLCASSLEGALTKNIQYFGAGTRLSVL.

The chain is built from TRBV5-5 and TRBJ2-7; TRBD1 aligns across 7 bases. Trimming removed 4 bases from V and 3 bases from J; junction bases left unmatched: 10. The CDR3 has 15 amino acids. CDR1 and CDR2 from the germline V gene are SGHKS and YYEKEE (reference sequence). The DNA for the CDR3 is TGTGCCAGCAGCGTGACAGGGTTTCCTTTCTACGAGCAGTACTTC. It specifies CASSVTGFPFYEQYF. Full variable domain (outside the CDR3, taken from reference TRBV5-5 and TRBJ2-7): DAGVTQSPTHLIKTRGQQVTLRCSPISGHKSVSWYQQVLGQGPQFIFQYYEKEERGRGNFPDRFSARQFPNYSSELNVNALLLGDSALYLCASSVTGFPFYEQYFGPGTRLTVT.